A selection of T cell receptor beta chains follows, all from one sample in a study of radiotherapy plus CTLA-4 blockade in lung cancer. This table comes from immunoSEQ multiplex PCR, and its TCRdb copy is limited to in-frame clones, with some not included. The data contain fewer than 35,000 clones, 70% to 75% of them singletons. This specimen consisted of peripheral blood, obtained from a patient treated with radiotherapy plus ipilimumab. The receptors stem from a human donor with non-small cell lung cancer that progressed on radiotherapy plus ipilimumab. Each CDR3 is given with its conserved first and last residue. Each record gives: D gene, clone size, V gene, J gene, CDR3 protein, CDR3 DNA. D genes are given only for firm matches. A row's size may be missing; if present it is once, few, many or a size class.

d_call: -; clone_size: -; v_call: TRBV27; j_call: TRBJ2-7; cdr3_aa: CASSPGWGNSYEQYF; cdr3_nt: TGTGCCAGCAGTCCCGGATGGGGTAACTCCTACGAGCAGTACTTC
d_call: TRBD1; clone_size: -; v_call: TRBV6-1; j_call: TRBJ2-1; cdr3_aa: CASSEQGAYNEQFF; cdr3_nt: TGTGCCAGCAGTGAACAGGGGGCCTACAATGAGCAGTTCTTC
d_call: -; clone_size: -; v_call: TRBV4-3; j_call: TRBJ2-5; cdr3_aa: CASSQDREGRPNF; cdr3_nt: TGCGCCAGCAGCCAAGATAGAGAGGGACGGCCAAACTTC
d_call: -; clone_size: -; v_call: TRBV28; j_call: TRBJ1-2; cdr3_aa: CATHELANYGYTF; cdr3_nt: TGTGCCACCCACGAATTAGCTAACTATGGCTACACCTTC
d_call: -; clone_size: -; v_call: TRBV5-6; j_call: TRBJ1-5; cdr3_aa: CASSLDGRRNQPQHF; cdr3_nt: TGTGCCAGCAGCTTGGATGGCAGGAGGAATCAGCCCCAGCATTTT
d_call: TRBD1; clone_size: once; v_call: TRBV19; j_call: TRBJ1-6; cdr3_aa: CASRQGDSPLHF; cdr3_nt: TGTGCCAGTCGGCAGGGGGATTCACCCCTCCACTTT
d_call: -; clone_size: -; v_call: TRBV5-4; j_call: TRBJ2-3; cdr3_aa: CASSWGLHPQYF; cdr3_nt: TGTGCCAGCAGCTGGGGACTGCACCCGCAGTATTTT
d_call: -; clone_size: -; v_call: TRBV14; j_call: TRBJ2-5; cdr3_aa: CASSQPPAGQETQYF; cdr3_nt: TGTGCCAGCAGCCAACCCCCAGCGGGCCAAGAGACCCAGTACTTC
d_call: -; clone_size: -; v_call: TRBV11-2; j_call: TRBJ1-3; cdr3_aa: CASSLGNTIYF; cdr3_nt: TGTGCCAGCAGCTTGGGAAACACCATATATTTT
d_call: TRBD2; clone_size: few; v_call: TRBV2; j_call: TRBJ2-1; cdr3_aa: CASRRSNSGGAGLSYNEQFF; cdr3_nt: TGTGCCAGCAGGAGGTCAAATAGCGGGGGGGCGGGTCTCTCCTACAATGAGCAGTTCTTC
d_call: -; clone_size: once; v_call: TRBV28; j_call: TRBJ1-5; cdr3_aa: CASQPEPQRHSNQPQHF; cdr3_nt: TGTGCCAGCCAACCCGAGCCCCAGAGGCATAGCAATCAGCCCCAGCATTTT
d_call: TRBD2; clone_size: -; v_call: TRBV5-1; j_call: TRBJ2-1; cdr3_aa: CASSLIAGGNNEQFF; cdr3_nt: TGCGCCAGCAGCTTGATAGCGGGAGGTAACAATGAGCAGTTCTTC
d_call: TRBD1; clone_size: -; v_call: TRBV4-3; j_call: TRBJ2-3; cdr3_aa: CASSQDLGTGSTDTQYF; cdr3_nt: TGCGCCAGCAGCCAAGATCTAGGGACAGGGAGCACAGATACGCAGTATTTT
d_call: TRBD2; clone_size: once; v_call: TRBV27; j_call: TRBJ2-1; cdr3_aa: CASSGGTSGRGYNEQFF; cdr3_nt: TGTGCCAGCAGCGGGGGGACTAGCGGGAGGGGCTACAATGAGCAGTTCTTC
d_call: -; clone_size: -; v_call: TRBV5-4; j_call: TRBJ2-5; cdr3_aa: CASSYLGETQYF; cdr3_nt: TGTGCCAGCAGCTACCTGGGGGAGACCCAGTACTTC
d_call: TRBD1; clone_size: -; v_call: TRBV28; j_call: TRBJ1-1; cdr3_aa: CASIHRARGSFFTEAFF; cdr3_nt: TGTGCCAGCATCCACCGGGCCAGGGGGTCCTTCTTCACTGAAGCTTTCTTT
d_call: -; clone_size: once; v_call: TRBV6-5; j_call: TRBJ2-7; cdr3_aa: CASSPSRSPSYEQYF; cdr3_nt: TGTGCCAGCAGCCCCAGCCGCAGCCCCTCCTACGAGCAGTACTTC
d_call: -; clone_size: -; v_call: TRBV7-9; j_call: TRBJ1-2; cdr3_aa: CASSPGGAIYTF; cdr3_nt: TGTGCCAGCAGCCCGGGGGGAGCTATCTACACCTTC
d_call: TRBD2; clone_size: -; v_call: TRBV5-6; j_call: TRBJ2-1; cdr3_aa: CASSLSGRRGFEGFF; cdr3_nt: TGTGCCAGCAGCTTGAGCGGGAGGAGAGGGTTTGAGGGGTTCTTC
d_call: -; clone_size: -; v_call: TRBV28; j_call: TRBJ2-7; cdr3_aa: CASSFLYEQYF; cdr3_nt: TGTGCCAGCAGTTTCCTTTACGAGCAGTACTTC
d_call: -; clone_size: few; v_call: TRBV9; j_call: TRBJ2-1; cdr3_aa: CASSVSGAITYNEQFF; cdr3_nt: TGTGCCAGCAGCGTATCCGGGGCAATCACCTACAATGAGCAGTTCTTC
d_call: TRBD1; clone_size: -; v_call: TRBV6-1; j_call: TRBJ2-7; cdr3_aa: CASSGGSGTASYEQYF; cdr3_nt: TGTGCCAGCAGTGGGGGCTCCGGGACAGCGTCCTACGAGCAGTACTTC
d_call: -; clone_size: -; v_call: TRBV5-4; j_call: TRBJ1-2; cdr3_aa: CASSFGQPSNYGYTF; cdr3_nt: TGTGCCAGCAGCTTCGGCCAGCCCTCTAACTATGGCTACACCTTC
d_call: -; clone_size: -; v_call: TRBV7-3; j_call: TRBJ1-1; cdr3_aa: CASSLVSGVGPGTEAFF; cdr3_nt: -
d_call: TRBD2; clone_size: -; v_call: TRBV4-3; j_call: TRBJ2-1; cdr3_aa: CASSPNLAGGYNEQFF; cdr3_nt: TGCGCCAGCAGTCCGAATCTAGCGGGGGGCTACAATGAGCAGTTCTTC
d_call: TRBD1; clone_size: -; v_call: TRBV5-6; j_call: TRBJ2-3; cdr3_aa: CASSFRQGGADTQYF; cdr3_nt: TGTGCCAGCAGCTTTAGACAGGGGGGCGCAGATACGCAGTATTTT
d_call: -; clone_size: -; v_call: TRBV5-4; j_call: TRBJ1-1; cdr3_aa: CASSLDAVLPFF; cdr3_nt: TGTGCCAGCAGCTTGGACGCTGTCCTTCCTTTCTTT
d_call: TRBD1; clone_size: -; v_call: TRBV15; j_call: TRBJ1-4; cdr3_aa: CAARQGRASEKLFF; cdr3_nt: TGTGCCGCGAGACAGGGCCGAGCTAGCGAAAAACTGTTTTTT
d_call: -; clone_size: -; v_call: TRBV19; j_call: TRBJ2-7; cdr3_aa: CASSPGLVYEQYF; cdr3_nt: TGTGCCAGTAGTCCGGGACTTGTTTACGAGCAGTACTTC
d_call: -; clone_size: -; v_call: TRBV6-6; j_call: TRBJ2-1; cdr3_aa: CASSYSSGVEQFF; cdr3_nt: TGTGCCAGCAGTTACTCTTCGGGGGTTGAGCAGTTCTTC
d_call: -; clone_size: -; v_call: TRBV4-1; j_call: TRBJ2-3; cdr3_aa: CASSRGSAEADTQYF; cdr3_nt: TGCGCCAGCAGCCGAGGGAGTGCGGAAGCAGATACGCAGTATTTT
d_call: -; clone_size: -; v_call: TRBV4-1; j_call: TRBJ2-2; cdr3_aa: CASSQKNTGELFF; cdr3_nt: TGCGCCAGCAGCCAGAAGAACACCGGGGAGCTGTTTTTT
d_call: TRBD1; clone_size: -; v_call: TRBV28; j_call: TRBJ2-7; cdr3_aa: CASSPRQGAASSYEQYF; cdr3_nt: TGTGCCAGCAGTCCCCGACAGGGGGCGGCCTCATCCTACGAGCAGTACTTC
d_call: -; clone_size: -; v_call: TRBV29-1; j_call: TRBJ2-7; cdr3_aa: CSARQGTSYEQYF; cdr3_nt: TGCAGCGCTCGTCAGGGGACCTCCTACGAGCAGTACTTC
d_call: -; clone_size: -; v_call: TRBV11-2; j_call: TRBJ1-2; cdr3_aa: CASSLGTGYGYTF; cdr3_nt: TGTGCCAGCAGCCTCGGGACGGGCTATGGCTACACCTTC
d_call: -; clone_size: -; v_call: TRBV28; j_call: TRBJ1-5; cdr3_aa: CASSDGQPPQPQHF; cdr3_nt: TGTGCCAGCAGCGATGGACAGCCCCCGCAGCCCCAGCATTTT
d_call: -; clone_size: once; v_call: TRBV7-6; j_call: TRBJ2-1; cdr3_aa: CASSLGNEQFF; cdr3_nt: TGTGCCAGCAGCTTAGGGAATGAGCAGTTCTTC
d_call: TRBD1; clone_size: few; v_call: TRBV2; j_call: TRBJ1-2; cdr3_aa: CASSEAGTGINYGYTF; cdr3_nt: TGTGCCAGCAGTGAAGCGGGGACAGGGATTAACTATGGCTACACCTTC
d_call: TRBD2; clone_size: -; v_call: TRBV6-1; j_call: TRBJ2-3; cdr3_aa: CASSEGGLAGGDTQYF; cdr3_nt: TGTGCCAGCAGTGAAGGGGGACTAGCGGGAGGAGATACGCAGTATTTT
d_call: -; clone_size: -; v_call: TRBV21-1; j_call: TRBJ2-4; cdr3_aa: CASSSRTSPIAKNIQYF; cdr3_nt: TGTGCCAGCAGCAGTAGGACATCACCCATAGCCAAAAACATTCAGTACTTC
d_call: -; clone_size: -; v_call: TRBV5-8; j_call: TRBJ2-1; cdr3_aa: CASSLALDYNEQFF; cdr3_nt: TGTGCCAGCAGCTTGGCTCTAGACTACAATGAGCAGTTCTTC
d_call: -; clone_size: -; v_call: TRBV20-1; j_call: TRBJ2-7; cdr3_aa: CSAPGPYEQYF; cdr3_nt: TGCAGTGCTCCTGGTCCCTACGAGCAGTACTTC
d_call: -; clone_size: -; v_call: TRBV7-8; j_call: TRBJ2-2; cdr3_aa: CASSLVVGNTGELFF; cdr3_nt: TGTGCCAGCAGCTTAGTGGTCGGGAACACCGGGGAGCTGTTTTTT
d_call: -; clone_size: -; v_call: TRBV4-3; j_call: TRBJ1-2; cdr3_aa: CASSQDGRNTYYGYTF; cdr3_nt: TGCGCCAGCAGCCAAGATGGTCGCAATACCTACTATGGCTACACCTTC
d_call: -; clone_size: -; v_call: TRBV7-3; j_call: TRBJ2-1; cdr3_aa: CASSLLSGGEQFF; cdr3_nt: TGTGCCAGCAGCTTACTCTCTGGCGGTGAGCAGTTCTTC
d_call: -; clone_size: -; v_call: TRBV7-7; j_call: TRBJ1-1; cdr3_aa: CASSLAPTEAFF; cdr3_nt: TGTGCTAGCAGCCTAGCGCCAACTGAAGCTTTCTTT
d_call: -; clone_size: -; v_call: TRBV2; j_call: TRBJ1-1; cdr3_aa: CASGKAVSTEAFF; cdr3_nt: TGTGCCAGCGGTAAAGCAGTTAGTACTGAAGCTTTCTTT
d_call: TRBD1; clone_size: -; v_call: TRBV7-6; j_call: TRBJ1-6; cdr3_aa: CASSAGTGKSPLHF; cdr3_nt: TGTGCCAGCTCAGCCGGGACAGGGAAATCACCCCTCCACTTT
d_call: TRBD1; clone_size: -; v_call: TRBV11-3; j_call: TRBJ2-3; cdr3_aa: CASSSPGGPSTDTQYF; cdr3_nt: TGTGCCAGCAGCTCGCCAGGGGGCCCTAGCACAGATACGCAGTATTTT
d_call: -; clone_size: -; v_call: TRBV5-1; j_call: TRBJ2-7; cdr3_aa: CASSLTLSSYEQYF; cdr3_nt: TGCGCCAGCAGCCTCACCCTCAGCTCCTACGAGCAGTACTTC
d_call: -; clone_size: -; v_call: TRBV4-3; j_call: TRBJ2-1; cdr3_aa: CASSQDRLANEQFF; cdr3_nt: TGCGCCAGCAGCCAAGATCGGCTAGCCAATGAGCAGTTCTTC
d_call: -; clone_size: -; v_call: TRBV6-6; j_call: TRBJ2-2; cdr3_aa: CASSYSTPGLGGELFF; cdr3_nt: TGTGCCAGCAGTTACTCGACCCCAGGCCTGGGCGGGGAGCTGTTTTTT
d_call: -; clone_size: few; v_call: TRBV13; j_call: TRBJ2-1; cdr3_aa: CASSSTSSPYNEQFF; cdr3_nt: TGTGCCAGCAGCTCAACTAGTTCCCCTTACAATGAGCAGTTCTTC
d_call: -; clone_size: -; v_call: TRBV11-1; j_call: TRBJ1-2; cdr3_aa: CASSLRGYGYTF; cdr3_nt: TGTGCCAGCAGCTTGAGGGGCTATGGCTACACCTTC
d_call: -; clone_size: -; v_call: TRBV10-3; j_call: TRBJ1-6; cdr3_aa: CAISAGRTNSPLHF; cdr3_nt: TGTGCCATCAGCGCGGGACGGACTAATTCACCCCTCCACTTT
d_call: TRBD1; clone_size: medium-sized; v_call: TRBV6-1; j_call: TRBJ1-2; cdr3_aa: CASSEGQDKPTGAF; cdr3_nt: TGTGCCAGCAGTGAGGGACAGGACAAACCTACTGGAGCCTTC
d_call: -; clone_size: -; v_call: TRBV5-4; j_call: TRBJ2-1; cdr3_aa: CASSLALGSPNEQFF; cdr3_nt: TGTGCCAGCAGCTTGGCCCTAGGCAGCCCCAATGAGCAGTTCTTC